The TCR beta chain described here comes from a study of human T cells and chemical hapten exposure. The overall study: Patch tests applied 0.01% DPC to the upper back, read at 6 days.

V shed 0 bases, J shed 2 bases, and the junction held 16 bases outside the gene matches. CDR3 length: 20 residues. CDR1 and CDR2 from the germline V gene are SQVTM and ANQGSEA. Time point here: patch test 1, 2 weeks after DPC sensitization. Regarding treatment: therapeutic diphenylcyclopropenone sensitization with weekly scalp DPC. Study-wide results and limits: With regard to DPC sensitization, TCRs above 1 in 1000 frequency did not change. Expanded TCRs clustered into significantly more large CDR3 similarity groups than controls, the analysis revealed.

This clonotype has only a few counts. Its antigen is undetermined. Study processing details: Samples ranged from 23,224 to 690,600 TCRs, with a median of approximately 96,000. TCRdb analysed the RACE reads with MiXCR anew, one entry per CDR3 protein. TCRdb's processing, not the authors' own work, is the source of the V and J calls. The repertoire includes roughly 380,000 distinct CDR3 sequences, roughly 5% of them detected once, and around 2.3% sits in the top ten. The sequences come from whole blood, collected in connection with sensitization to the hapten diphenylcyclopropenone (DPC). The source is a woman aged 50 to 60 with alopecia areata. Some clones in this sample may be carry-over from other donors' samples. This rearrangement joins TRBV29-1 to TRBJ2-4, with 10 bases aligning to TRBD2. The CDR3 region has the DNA TGCAGCGTTGAAGATCATGGGCTAGCGGGGGCCGGGGGGACCAAAAACATTCAGTACTTC. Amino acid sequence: CSVEDHGLAGAGGTKNIQYF.